This T cell receptor beta chain came from a study of T cell responses to AZD1222 COVID-19 vaccine. Study conclusions and caveats: The breadth and depth of Spike-specific TCRs increased once two AZD1222 doses had been given. Donors, mostly white British, included more females; clonal diversity was possibly underestimated.

Concerning this clone: Its target is not known.

The table came from immunoSEQ multiplex PCR; TCRdb's copy has only in-frame clones and leaves some out. The sample includes about 100,000 clones, roughly nine tenths of them seen just once. The CDR3 runs 15 residues. The V gene's germline CDR1 is SGHAT and CDR2 FQNNGV. V was cut by 1 base and J by 3 bases, with 13 bases left in between. The chain is built from TRBV11-2 and TRBJ2-7; D call uncertain. Sequences were derived from peripheral blood, sampled on day 0 of AZD1222 vaccination. The receptor was isolated from an adult in good health. The CDR3 DNA follows: TGTGCCAGCAGCTTAGTATCGTCGGAAAGCTACGAGCAGTACTTC. Residues: CASSLVSSESYEQYF. The entire variable domain, with the rest obtained from reference TRBV11-2 and TRBJ2-7, is as follows: EAGVAQSPRYKIIEKRQSVAFWCNPISGHATLYWYQQILGQGPKLLIQFQNNGVVDDSQLPKDRFSAERLKGVDSTLKIQPAKLEDSAVYLCASSLVSSESYEQYFGPGTRLTVT.